This TCR beta chain was found in a study of blood T cell repertoires in COVID-19. Overall study: Whether acute or convalescent, the COVID-19 samples came from the United States, Italy and Spain. Sources were T cells, B-cell-depleted T cells, or PBMCs; the material itself was cDNA or gDNA.

In the study's own analysis: Amplifying reference gene primers gave estimates of nucleated cell counts. Sequencing used immunoSEQ multiplex PCR; TCRdb keeps in-frame clones, though not all of them. That table supplies the V and J calls and clone size; D and trimming were determined from the DNA. The table records approximately 97,000 clones, over 75% of them present only once. The junction had 17 bases not matched to a gene; V was cut back by 4 bases and J by 0 bases. The CDR3 spans 20 residues. Germline values: CDR1 MDHEN, CDR2 SYDVKM. The V call is TRBV28, the J call TRBJ2-3, with 9 positions matching TRBD2. Sequencing was carried out using peripheral blood. This clonotype was sampled from a human donor in a cohort sampled during active COVID-19. As DNA, the CDR3 is TGTGCCAGCAGTTCAGGCGTGGTGAGACTAGCGGCTACTAGCACAGATACGCAGTATTTT. Its protein product is CASSSGVVRLAATSTDTQYF.